The next 17 T cell receptor beta chains were all read from a single sample in a study of T cell repertoires in aging, cancer and after chemotherapy. Peripheral blood genomic DNA, not sorted cells or RNA, was the template. Multiplex touch-down PCR with TRB-A/B primers amplified rearranged V-D-J TRB sequences. In TCRdb, the multiplex PCR reads were re-called with MiXCR into one record per CDR3 protein. The table has approximately 11,000 distinct CDR3 sequences, 25% to 35% seen once; the top ten hold around 3%. The sequenced sample was blood. The receptors derive from a human donor in good health.

The CDR3 DNA follows: TGTGCCAGCAGCCTTGCGGGGTTTAATTCACCCCTCCACTTT. Its protein product is CASSLAGFNSPLHF. The chain couples TRBV14 to TRBJ1-6; no clear D. CDR1 SGHDN and CDR2 FVKESK come from the germline V gene. This CDR3 region has 14 residues. The ends were cut back, 4 bases at V and 6 bases at J, with 10 bases in the middle. Using reference TRBV14 and TRBJ1-6 for the parts outside the CDR3, the full variable domain is EAGVTQFPSHSVIEKGQTVTLRCDPISGHDNLYWYRRVMGKEIKFLLHFVKESKQDESGMPNNRFLAERTGGTYSTLKVQPAELEDSGVYFCASSLAGFNSPLHFGNGTRLTVT.

The chain employs TRBV11-3 and TRBJ1-6; TRBD1 might be the D (6 bases). V lost 2 bases and J lost 5, with 10 bases in between. From germline, CDR1 is SGHNT and CDR2 YENEEA. The CDR3 runs 15 residues. The CDR3 loop is CASSLLGGNNSPLHF. The CDR3 DNA sequence: TGTGCCAGCAGCTTACTTGGGGGCAATAATTCACCCCTCCACTTT.

The V gene is TRBV20-1, the J gene TRBJ2-3; D uncertain. V lost 3 bases, J lost 0 bases, and 19 bases lay in between. CDR3 length: 17 residues. Germline V lookup: CDR1 DFQATT, CDR2 SNEGSKA (reference sequence). DNA for the CDR3: TGCAGTGCTAGGGCTGGAGCTGTATCCCTTAGCACAGATACGCAGTATTTT. It encodes CSARAGAVSLSTDTQYF.

This clonotype was seen more than once but under ten times. The rearrangement joins TRBV7-9 to TRBJ2-7; 7 bases are a match to TRBD1. The CDR3 is 15 residues long. Germline lookup yields CDR1 SEHNR and CDR2 FQNEAQ (reference sequence). J was trimmed by 9 bases and V by 5 bases; bases with no gene match: 16. The CDR3: CASSPDGQAPRRQYF. CDR3 nucleotides: TGTGCCAGCAGCCCGGATGGACAGGCCCCCCGGCGGCAGTACTTC.

This chain links TRBV29-1 with TRBJ1-1; D unclear. The CDR3 spans 13 residues. CDR1 is SQVTM and CDR2 is ANQGSEA in the germline V gene. V was shortened by 0 bases and J by 0 bases, with 5 bases between the two germline ends. CDR3 DNA: TGCAGCGTTGAAGATCCGGTGAACACTGAAGCTTTCTTT. Translating it yields CSVEDPVNTEAFF.

This clonotype was seen only a few times. The chain uses TRBV15 and TRBJ2-3; D might be TRBD2 (6 bases). This CDR3 is built from 17 residues. Between the trimmed V and J ends, which lost 2 bases and 3 bases, there was a span of 18 bases. Germline lookup yields CDR1 LNHNV and CDR2 YYDKDF (reference sequence). The CDR3 DNA reads as TGTGCCACCAGCAGACTTGTAGCGGTTGGAGGGACAGATACGCAGTATTTT. It yields the protein CATSRLVAVGGTDTQYF.

The V gene is TRBV6-1, the J gene TRBJ2-3; D call uncertain. CDR1 and CDR2 from the germline V gene are MNHNS and SASEGT. This CDR3 is built from 14 residues. Deletions cut 4 bases from V and 4 bases from J, with 12 bases between. CDR3 protein: CASSVGSWADTQYF. CDR3 in DNA: TGTGCCAGCAGTGTGGGCAGTTGGGCAGATACGCAGTATTTT.

The chain carries TRBV27 and TRBJ2-7; 10 nucleotides match TRBD1. The CDR3 extends over 14 amino acids. Germline CDR1 MNHEY, CDR2 SMNVEV (reference sequence). With 5 bases clipped from V and 4 bases from J, the junction kept 5 bases outside the gene matches. CDR3 loop: CASSTRQGAYEQYF. CDR3 coding DNA: TGTGCCAGCAGTACCCGACAGGGGGCTTACGAGCAGTACTTC.

The chain employs TRBV5-6 and TRBJ2-7; the match to TRBD2 covers 7 bases. V gave up 3 bases and J gave up 3 bases; unmatched junction bases: 6. Germline lookup yields CDR1 SGHDT and CDR2 YYEEEE. CDR3 length: 14 residues. The CDR3 nucleotides read TGTGCCAGCAGCTGGGGGGGGTCCAACTACGAGCAGTACTTC. It codes for CASSWGGSNYEQYF.

The chain couples TRBV6-2 or TRBV6-3 to TRBJ1-2, with D tentatively TRBD1 (6 bases). Per the germline V gene, CDR1 is MNHEY and CDR2 is SVGEGT. This CDR3 region has 12 residues. V was pared by 6 bases and J by 3 bases, with 8 bases between. In nucleotides, the CDR3 is TGTGCCAGCAGGCAGGGGCACTATGGCTACACCTTC. Translation gives CASRQGHYGYTF.

The chain employs TRBV7-2 and TRBJ1-4; D call uncertain. The CDR3 spans 14 residues. Germline loops: CDR1 SGHTA, CDR2 FQGNSA. The ends were cut back, 5 bases at V and 5 bases at J, with 12 bases in the middle. The CDR3: CASSPTVLNEKLFF. In nucleotides, the CDR3 is TGTGCCAGCAGCCCCACGGTCCTAAATGAAAAACTGTTTTTT. The full variable domain, its missing parts supplied by reference TRBV7-2 and TRBJ1-4, is GAGVSQSPSNKVTEKGKDVELRCDPISGHTALYWYRQSLGQGLEFLIYFQGNSAPDKSGLPSDRFSAERTGGSVSTLTIQRTQQEDSAVYLCASSPTVLNEKLFFGSGTQLSVL.

This sequence joins TRBV6-2 or TRBV6-3 and TRBJ2-7, with 8 bases that match TRBD2. Germline V gene data show CDR1 as MNHEY and CDR2 as SVGEGT. This CDR3 is 15 amino acids long. V gave up 4 bases and J gave up 5 bases; unmatched junction bases: 10. CDR3 in amino acids: CASSSAPGGRHEQYF. The DNA of the CDR3 is TGTGCCAGCAGTTCCGCCCCGGGGGGGAGGCACGAGCAGTACTTC.

This clonotype has just a few counts. The chain carries TRBV12-3 or TRBV12-4 and TRBJ2-7; the D is unclear. V lost 3 bases and J lost 5, with 8 bases in between. CDR3 length equals 12 residues. CDR3 coding DNA: TGTGCCAGCAGTTTCACCGAGGACGAGCAGTACTTC. Translated: CASSFTEDEQYF.

By share of the sample, this clonotype is medium-sized. The chain couples TRBV29-1 to TRBJ1-2; D unresolved. Germline V gives CDR1 SQVTM, CDR2 ANQGSEA. V gave up 4 bases and J gave up 2 bases, with 11 bases separating them. This CDR3 spans 13 amino acids. The CDR3 here is CSVVGVSNYGYTF. As DNA, the CDR3 is TGCAGCGTTGTTGGGGTGTCAAACTATGGCTACACCTTC. Based on the CDR3 plus reference TRBV29-1 and TRBJ1-2, the full variable domain is SAVISQKPSRDICQRGTSLTIQCQVDSQVTMMFWYRQQPGQSLTLIATANQGSEATYESGFVIDKFPISRPNLTFSTLTVSNMSPEDSSIYLCSVVGVSNYGYTFGSGTRLTVV.

Only a few counts were recorded for this clonotype. This sequence joins TRBV10-3 and TRBJ2-3; 8 nucleotides agree with TRBD1. Germline CDR1 ENHRY, CDR2 SYGVKD. Trimming took 4 bases from V and 3 from J; bases not matched to a gene: 3. This CDR3 is built from 14 residues. The CDR3 region has the DNA TGTGCCATCAGTGGGACAGGGACAACAGATACGCAGTATTTT. It is translated as CAISGTGTTDTQYF.

The gene calls are TRBV6-5 and TRBJ1-5; D gene ambiguous. Germline CDR1 is MNHEY and CDR2 is SVGAGI. Deletions cut 5 bases from V and 6 bases from J, with 20 bases between. CDR3 size: 16 residues. The CDR3 DNA reads as TGTGCCAGCAGTCCAATTCTACCTTGGGAGGGTCAGCCCCAGCATTTT. Amino acid sequence: CASSPILPWEGQPQHF.

By share of the sample, this clonotype is medium-sized. The V gene is TRBV6-1, the J gene TRBJ1-4, with a tentative D call TRBD1 (5 bases). Germline V gene data show CDR1 as MNHNS and CDR2 as SASEGT. This CDR3 is 14 amino acids long. V was cut by 1 base and J by 8 bases, with 11 bases left in between. The CDR3 protein is CASSEVGVGEKLFF. Written as DNA, the CDR3 is TGTGCCAGCAGTGAAGTGGGGGTTGGGGAAAAACTGTTTTTT.